The entry that follows covers one T cell receptor (beta chain) sequence. What it binds is not known. The data belong to a study of cytomegalovirus exposure and HLA in healthy donors. Study outcomes and limitations: Later genetic work tied a missense DCLRE1C variant to beta-chain V and J trimming. Among TCR sequences, most were rare, though some public TCRs appeared in many donors. Among TCR beta chains of equal frequency, HLA-associated ones were more clonally expanded in a later analysis.

Germline assignment: CDR1 SEHNR and CDR2 FQNEAQ (reference sequence). The V end lost 5 bases, the J end lost 7 bases, and 15 bases lay between the germline ends. The CDR3 is 14 residues long. The PCR ran on 60 Vbeta and 13 Jbeta primers. Assay: immunoSEQ multiplex PCR; the TCRdb copy retains only in-frame clones and omits some. The sample lists 90,000 to 150,000 clones; about 75% were seen once. This clonotype was obtained from a middle-aged woman in good health and CMV-seropositive. The sample comprised PBMCs. The rearrangement links TRBV7-9 to TRBJ2-1; D may be TRBD1 (5 bases). CDR3 region: CASSPVGPGNEQFF. For the CDR3, the DNA is TGTGCCAGCAGCCCGGTGGGGCCAGGGAATGAGCAGTTCTTC.